The clone carrying this T cell receptor (beta chain) was found a few times. Irradiated stimulators labeled with violet dye, approximately 200,000 in number, were plated with approximately 200,000 CFSE-labeled responders. This sample was taken from a study of graft-versus-host responses after intestinal transplantation. Germline lookup yields CDR1 MNHNY and CDR2 SVGAGI (reference sequence). Trimming cost V 4 bases and J 6 bases, with 19 bases left between them. CDR3 size: 15 residues. The method was immunoSEQ multiplex PCR; TCRdb's version includes in-frame clones alone and lacks a portion of them. There are roughly 21,000 clones in the sample; 30% to 40% occur only once, and 9.2% lies in the top ten. Notes on the study in general: GvH clones detected in recipient marrow included some appearing first in ileum or blood.

The rearrangement links TRBV6-6 to TRBJ2-7, with D possibly being TRBD1 or TRBD2 (5 bases each). Sequenced here: alloreactive CD8+ T cells from a mixed lymphocyte reaction culture, sampled before intestinal transplant. As to subset: CFSE-low proliferating T cells sorted from approximately six-day pre-transplant mixed lymphocyte reaction (GvH or HvG direction). The TCR sequence derives from a human patient who received an intestinal transplant. This chain's CDR3 is CASSSPTEGPGEQYF. The CDR3 nucleotides are TGTGCCAGCAGTTCCCCGACAGAGGGTCCGGGCGAGCAGTACTTC.